The entry below gives a single TCR beta chain sequence along with its context. The CDR3 spans 15 residues. Germline V gives CDR1 SGHRS, CDR2 YFSETQ. Losses at the gene ends were 0 bases for V and 7 bases for J; bases not matched to a gene: 9. The sample is drawn from a study of cytomegalovirus exposure and HLA in healthy donors. Primers included in the PCR were 60 Vbeta and 13 Jbeta primers. Using immunoSEQ multiplex PCR, the repertoire was profiled, and TCRdb retains in-frame clones only, with some absent. Among approximately 270,000 clones listed, under 90% were seen once. The rearrangement uses TRBV5-1 and TRBJ1-1, with 7 nucleotides matching TRBD1. The sequence came from a girl aged 2 to 9 in good health and CMV-seronegative. Sequencing was performed on PBMCs. CDR3 sequence (DNA): TGCGCCAGCAGCTTGGAGGGGACAGTTACTAGTGAAGCTTTCTTT. Protein: CASSLEGTVTSEAFF.